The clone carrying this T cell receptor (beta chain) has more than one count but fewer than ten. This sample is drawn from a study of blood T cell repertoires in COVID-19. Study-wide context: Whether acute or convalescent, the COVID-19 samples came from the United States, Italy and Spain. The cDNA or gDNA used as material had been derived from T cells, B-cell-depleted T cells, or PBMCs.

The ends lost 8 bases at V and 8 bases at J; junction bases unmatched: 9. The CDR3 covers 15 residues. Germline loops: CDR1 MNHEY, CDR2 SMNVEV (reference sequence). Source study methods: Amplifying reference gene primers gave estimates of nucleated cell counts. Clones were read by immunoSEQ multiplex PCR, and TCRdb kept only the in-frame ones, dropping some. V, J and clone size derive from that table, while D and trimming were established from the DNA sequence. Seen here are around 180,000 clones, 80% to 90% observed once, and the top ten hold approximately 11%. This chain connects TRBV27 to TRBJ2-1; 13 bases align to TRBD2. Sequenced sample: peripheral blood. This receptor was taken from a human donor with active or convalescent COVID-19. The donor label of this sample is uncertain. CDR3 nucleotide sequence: TGTGCCAGCGGGTGGACTAGCGGGAGTCTCGATGAGCAGTTCTTC. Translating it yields CASGWTSGSLDEQFF.